This T cell receptor (beta chain) originates from a study of OX40 agonist ivuxolimab in advanced cancers. The overall study: Prior therapy, whether anti-PD-1, anti-PD-L1 or anti-CTLA-4, was allowed, and about 39% had some.

Comment on this clone: The target antigen is unknown.

If patients had autoimmune disease history or systemic immunosuppression, they were excluded. The germline CDR1 and CDR2 sequences are MNHEY and SMNVEV (reference sequence). Trimming took 6 bases from V and 7 from J, leaving 16 bases between them. The CDR3 covers 14 residues. The assay was immunoSEQ multiplex PCR, and TCRdb's table has in-frame clones only and misses some. The sample yields tens of thousands of clones, roughly 85% seen once. Overall study results and limits: CD4+ T cells averaged fewer expanded clones than CD8+ T cells.

Sequencing was performed on CD4+ or CD8+ T cells sorted from blood, taken in a trial of the OX40 agonist ivuxolimab. The TCR originated in an adult with an advanced solid tumor such as melanoma, head and neck, liver or kidney cancer. The chain is built from TRBV27 and TRBJ1-5; tentative D call: TRBD1 (5 bases). DNA for the CDR3: TGTGCCAGCAGATCGTCAGGGTGGGACCAGCCCCAGCATTTT. It yields the protein CASRSSGWDQPQHF.